The rows below give T cell receptor beta chains drawn from one sample of a study of T cells in Graves' hyperthyroidism and ophthalmopathy. Each CDR3 protein is one row after TCRdb ran MiXCR on the multiplex PCR reads. The sample carries 600,000 to 650,000 distinct CDR3 sequences, around 15% recorded once. Sequenced sample: blood. The receptors derive from a woman aged 30 to 39 with Graves' hyperthyroidism. The CDR3 runs from the conserved cysteine through the conserved F or W. Each record gives: D gene, clone size, J gene, V gene, CDR3 DNA, CDR3 protein. The D gene is left open where the match is weak. Rows may omit the clone size; those that give it use once, few, many or a size class.

>TRBD2|many|TRBJ2-1|TRBV14
TGTGCCAGCAGCCCTTCGACTAGCCCAGTACCCTACAATGAGCAGTTCTTC
CASSPSTSPVPYNEQFF
>.|many|TRBJ1-1|TRBV30
TGTGCCTGGAGTCTTACCGGGGGCGTAGGGACTGAAGCTTTCTTT
CAWSLTGGVGTEAFF
>.|few|TRBJ1-1|TRBV7-2
TGTGCCAGCAGCAGAAACAGGGATGTCACTGAAGCTTTCTTT
CASSRNRDVTEAFF
>.|few|TRBJ2-1|TRBV12-3/TRBV12-4
TGTGCCAGCAGTTTGGTTGGTTCGCAGTTCTTC
CASSLVGSQFF
>.|many|TRBJ2-7|TRBV7-2
TGTGCCAGCAGCTTATCCAGGGCCCTTAGCTCCTACGAGCAGTACTTC
CASSLSRALSSYEQYF
>TRBD1|many|TRBJ2-3|TRBV12-3/TRBV12-4
TGTGCCAGCAGTTTAACTCCCGGGACAGGGACCCCAGATACGCAGTATTTT
CASSLTPGTGTPDTQYF
>.|many|TRBJ2-1|TRBV16
TGTGCCAGCAGCCAAATCCGAAGGGCCCTTTACAATGAGCAGTTCTTC
CASSQIRRALYNEQFF
>.|.|TRBJ2-5|TRBV9
TGTGCCAGCAGCCAAGCCTCGGGAGAGACCCAGTACTTC
CASSQASGETQYF
>TRBD1|many|TRBJ2-5|TRBV7-3
TGTGCCAGCAGCCCTGGACAGGGGTTGGAGACCCAGTACTTC
CASSPGQGLETQYF
>.|many|TRBJ2-1|TRBV6-2/TRBV6-3
TGTGCCAGCAGTACCACTAGCAGGGACAATGAGCAGTTCTTC
CASSTTSRDNEQFF
>TRBD1|few|TRBJ1-1|TRBV28
TGTGCCAGCAGTCGGACAGGGGGGACGTCTTTCTTT
CASSRTGGTSFF
>.|many|TRBJ2-3|TRBV5-1
TGCGCCAGCAGCTTGGAGAGGGCCCCAGATACGCAGTATTTT
CASSLERAPDTQYF
>TRBD1|once|TRBJ2-3|TRBV20-1
TGCAGTGCTACCGTAGACAGGGGGGGCCTTAGCACAGATACGCAGTATTTT
CSATVDRGGLSTDTQYF
>TRBD1|.|TRBJ2-7|TRBV20-1
TGCAGTGCTAGCCCAGCTAACAGGGGGCGTTTCATCTACGAGCGGTACTTC
CSASPANRGRFIYERYF
>.|many|TRBJ1-6|TRBV28
TGTGCCAGCAGTTCACCAGGGAATTCACCCCTCCACTTT
CASSSPGNSPLHF
>TRBD1|few|TRBJ2-1|TRBV13
TGTGCCAGCAGCTTCTATCGGACAGGGGAGGGCGGGGAGCAGTTCTTC
CASSFYRTGEGGEQFF